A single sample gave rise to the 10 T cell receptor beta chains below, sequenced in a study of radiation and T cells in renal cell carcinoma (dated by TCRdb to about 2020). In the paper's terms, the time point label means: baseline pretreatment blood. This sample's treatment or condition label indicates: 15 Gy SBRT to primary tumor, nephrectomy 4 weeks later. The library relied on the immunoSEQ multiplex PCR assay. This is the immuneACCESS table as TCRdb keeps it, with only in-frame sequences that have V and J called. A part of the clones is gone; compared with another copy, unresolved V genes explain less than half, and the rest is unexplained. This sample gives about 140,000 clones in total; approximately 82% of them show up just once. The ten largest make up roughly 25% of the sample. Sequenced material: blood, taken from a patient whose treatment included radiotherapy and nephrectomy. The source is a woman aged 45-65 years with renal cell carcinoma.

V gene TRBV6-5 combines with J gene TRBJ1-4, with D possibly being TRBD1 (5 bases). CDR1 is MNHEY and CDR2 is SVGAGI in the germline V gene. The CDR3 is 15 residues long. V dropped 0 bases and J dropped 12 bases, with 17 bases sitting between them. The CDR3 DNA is TGTGCCAGCAGTTACTCGCGAGGGCTTTGGGGGGAACTGTTTTTT. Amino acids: CASSYSRGLWGELFF.

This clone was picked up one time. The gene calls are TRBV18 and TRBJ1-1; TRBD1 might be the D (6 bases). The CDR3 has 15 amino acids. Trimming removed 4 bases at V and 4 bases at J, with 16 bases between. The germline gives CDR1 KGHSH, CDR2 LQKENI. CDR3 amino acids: CASSLGAGESTEAFF. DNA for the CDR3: TGTGCCAGCTCACTCGGGGCAGGGGAGAGCACTGAAGCTTTCTTT. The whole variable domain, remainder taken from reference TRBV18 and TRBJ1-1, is NAGVMQNPRHLVRRRGQEARLRCSPMKGHSHVYWYRQLPEEGLKFMVYLQKENIIDESGMPKERFSAEFPKEGPSILRIQQVVRGDSAAYFCASSLGAGESTEAFFGQGTRLTVV.

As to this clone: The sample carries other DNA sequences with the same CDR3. CDR3: CSASDNTEAFF. CDR3 coding DNA: TGCAGTGCTAGCGATAACACTGAAGCTTTCTTT. The J gene is TRBJ1-1, the V gene TRBV20-1; D remains unclear. V lost 3 bases and J lost 2, with 4 bases in between. The CDR3 is 11 residues long. The germline gives CDR1 DFQATT, CDR2 SNEGSKA (reference sequence).

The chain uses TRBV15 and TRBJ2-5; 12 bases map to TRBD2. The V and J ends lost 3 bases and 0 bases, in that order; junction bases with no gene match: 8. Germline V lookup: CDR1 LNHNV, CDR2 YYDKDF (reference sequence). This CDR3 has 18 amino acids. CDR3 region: CATSSRLAGVTYQETQYF. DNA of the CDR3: TGTGCCACCAGCAGTAGACTAGCGGGGGTGACGTACCAAGAGACCCAGTACTTC.

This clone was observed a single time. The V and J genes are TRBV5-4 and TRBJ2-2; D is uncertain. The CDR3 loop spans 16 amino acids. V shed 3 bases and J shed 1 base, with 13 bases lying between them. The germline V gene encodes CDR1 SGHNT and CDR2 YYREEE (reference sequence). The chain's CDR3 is CASSSGIAVNTGELFF. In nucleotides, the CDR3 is TGTGCCAGCAGCTCTGGTATTGCGGTGAACACCGGGGAGCTGTTTTTT.

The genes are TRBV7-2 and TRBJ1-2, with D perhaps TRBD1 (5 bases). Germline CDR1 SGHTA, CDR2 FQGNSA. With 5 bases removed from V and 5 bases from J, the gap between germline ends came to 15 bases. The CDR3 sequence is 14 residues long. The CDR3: CASSVRRGDYGYTF. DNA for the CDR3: TGTGCCAGCAGCGTACGAAGGGGTGATTATGGCTACACCTTC.

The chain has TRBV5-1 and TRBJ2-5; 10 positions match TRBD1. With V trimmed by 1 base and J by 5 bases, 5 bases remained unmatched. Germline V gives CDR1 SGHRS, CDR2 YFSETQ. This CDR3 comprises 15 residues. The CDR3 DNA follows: TGCGCCAGCAGCTTGTTGACAGGGGGCCTGGAGACCCAGTACTTC. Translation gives CASSLLTGGLETQYF. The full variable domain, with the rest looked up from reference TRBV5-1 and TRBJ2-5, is KAGVTQTPRYLIKTRGQQVTLSCSPISGHRSVSWYQQTPGQGLQFLFEYFSETQRNKGNFPGRFSGRQFSNSRSEMNVSTLELGDSALYLCASSLLTGGLETQYFGPGTRLLVL.

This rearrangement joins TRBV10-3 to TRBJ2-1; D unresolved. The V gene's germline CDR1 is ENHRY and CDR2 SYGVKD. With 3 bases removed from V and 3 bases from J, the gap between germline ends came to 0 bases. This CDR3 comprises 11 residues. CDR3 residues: CAISDYNEQFF. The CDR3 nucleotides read TGTGCCATCAGTGACTACAATGAGCAGTTCTTC.

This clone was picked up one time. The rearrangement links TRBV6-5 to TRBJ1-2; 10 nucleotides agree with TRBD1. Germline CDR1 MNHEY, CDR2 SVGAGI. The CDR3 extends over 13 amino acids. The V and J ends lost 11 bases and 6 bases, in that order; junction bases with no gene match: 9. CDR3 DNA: TGTGCCGCTCGCCAGGGACAGGGGCATGGCTACACCTTC. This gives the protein CAARQGQGHGYTF.

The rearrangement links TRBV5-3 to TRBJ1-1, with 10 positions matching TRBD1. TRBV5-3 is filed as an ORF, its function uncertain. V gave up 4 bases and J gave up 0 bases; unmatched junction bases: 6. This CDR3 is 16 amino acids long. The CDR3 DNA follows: TGTGCCAGAAGCACCGGGACAGGGGCTATGAACACTGAAGCTTTCTTT. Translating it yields CARSTGTGAMNTEAFF.